A single sample is the source of the 27 T cell receptor beta chains below, sequenced in a study of spatial heterogeneity in lung cancer. Findings of the study overall: The number of expanded tumor alpha and beta chains correlated with mutation number.

The sample's time point: sample taken at primary tumor resection. Each CDR3 protein gets one entry after TCRdb re-called the 5' RACE reads with MiXCR. The profile covers around 100,000 distinct CDR3 sequences, with around 4.3% appearing a single time and 21% taken by the ten largest. These receptors have no identified antigens. Specimen: lung tumor tissue, collected at surgery. The origin of the receptors is a male donor with early-stage non-small cell lung cancer.

There are many counts of this clonotype. The chain couples TRBV20-1 to TRBJ2-1; 10 nucleotides agree with TRBD1. The CDR3 extends over 14 amino acids. CDR1 DFQATT and CDR2 SNEGSKA come from the germline V gene (reference sequence). J gave up 8 bases and V 4 bases, and 8 bases lay outside the gene matches. The CDR3 protein is CSATPGTGDDEQFF. CDR3 nucleotide sequence: TGCAGTGCTACCCCCGGGACAGGGGACGATGAGCAGTTCTTC.

This clonotype occurred many times. For the CDR3, the DNA is TGTGCCAGCAGCTTATACTCCTTGGGTAGCAGAGTTAATGAGCAGTTCTTC. Its translation is CASSLYSLGSRVNEQFF. The rearrangement joins TRBV7-2 to TRBJ2-1; D remains ambiguous. V was shortened by 2 bases and J by 7 bases, with 21 bases between the two germline ends. The germline V gene encodes CDR1 SGHTA and CDR2 FQGNSA. The CDR3 runs to 17 residues.

This clonotype has ten or more counts. The chain couples TRBV5-6 to TRBJ1-1; possibly TRBD1 for D (6 bases). CDR1 is SGHDT and CDR2 is YYEEEE in the germline V gene. The CDR3 spans 15 residues. V lost 4 bases to trimming and J lost 2 bases, with 15 bases between them. The CDR3 nucleotides read TGTGCCAGCAGCCCCAACAGGGCCTCAAACACTGAAGCTTTCTTT. It codes for CASSPNRASNTEAFF.

This sequence joins TRBV7-6 and TRBJ2-7, with 11 bases identical to TRBD2. This CDR3 has 13 amino acids. Germline CDR1 and CDR2: SGHVS and FNYEAQ. After removal of 5 bases from V and 6 bases from J, the junction contained 3 bases not matched to a gene. The CDR3 reads CASSVLAGGEQYF. CDR3 coding DNA: TGTGCCAGCAGCGTTCTAGCGGGAGGCGAGCAGTACTTC.

This clonotype was counted a few times. Here the CDR3 DNA reads TGCGCCAGCAGCCTCGAACCGCCCACTAGCTCGGTTTTGAATGAGCAGTTCTTC. Translated, it gives CASSLEPPTSSVLNEQFF. V usage is TRBV5-1 and J usage is TRBJ2-1; D might be TRBD2 (6 bases). V was cut by 4 bases and J by 7 bases, with 27 bases left in between. The CDR3 is 18 residues long. In germline, CDR1 is SGHRS, CDR2 YFSETQ.

There are many counts of this clonotype. DNA for the CDR3: TGTGCCAGCTCACCCCAGATGGGGGAGAGCCCCTACGAGCAGTACTTC. Amino acid sequence: CASSPQMGESPYEQYF. The chain couples TRBV18 to TRBJ2-7, with D perhaps given as TRBD1 or TRBD2 (5 bases each). V was cut by 3 bases and J by 2 bases, with 17 bases left in between. Germline CDR1 and CDR2: KGHSH and LQKENI. This CDR3 is built from 16 residues.

In its sample, this clonotype was seen a few times. V gene TRBV30 combines with J gene TRBJ2-3; unclear D gene. V was pared by 0 bases and J by 2 bases, with 12 bases between. CDR1 is GTSNPN and CDR2 is SVGIG in the germline V gene (reference sequence). The CDR3 covers 15 residues. In DNA, the CDR3 is TGTGCCTGGAGTGTGACCCCGGCCCACACAGATACGCAGTATTTT. Translated: CAWSVTPAHTDTQYF. Together with reference TRBV30 and TRBJ2-3, the CDR3 gives the full variable domain: SQTIHQWPATLVQPVGSPLSLECTVEGTSNPNLYWYRQAAGRGLQLLFYSVGIGQISSEVPQNLSASRPQDRQFILSSKKLLLSDSGFYLCAWSVTPAHTDTQYFGPGTRLTVL.

In its sample, this clonotype was seen many times. The gene calls are TRBV28 and TRBJ2-2, with a tentative D call TRBD1 (5 bases). Trimming removed 4 bases at V and 7 bases at J, with 16 bases between. The germline gives CDR1 MDHEN, CDR2 SYDVKM. CDR3 length: 15 amino acids. CDR3 coding DNA: TGTGCCAGCAGTTCCCCGGCAACAGGTCACGGGGAGCTGTTTTTT. Amino acid sequence: CASSSPATGHGELFF.

This clonotype has just one count. This may arise from a read error, as a much more abundant clone is one base away. The chain combines TRBV5-1 with TRBJ1-1; D uncertain. CDR1 SGHRS and CDR2 YFSETQ come from the germline V gene. V gave up 4 bases and J gave up 1 base, with 20 bases separating them. There are 17 residues in the CDR3. The CDR3 DNA is TGCGCCAGCAGCCCCACCGGGTGGGGTCAGGAGAACACTGAAGCTTTCTTT. Its protein product is CASSPTGWGQENTEAFF.

With regard to this clonotype: A read error may be the cause here, since a much bigger clone is one base away. Here the CDR3 DNA reads TGTGCCAGCAGTCCACGAGGCGGGAGAGATGATATGCAGTATTTT. It encodes CASSPRGGRDDMQYF. The chain couples TRBV5-4 to TRBJ2-3; 7 bases map to TRBD2. This CDR3 has 15 amino acids. Per the germline V gene, CDR1 is SGHNT and CDR2 is YYREEE (reference sequence).

There are many counts of this clonotype. This chain connects TRBV21-1 to TRBJ1-6; the table's D gene call, TRBD1, was not cross checked with the DNA. TRBV21-1 is assigned pseudogene status. The CDR3 loop spans 15 amino acids. The CDR3 bases are TGTGCCAGCAGGAACACAGGGGACAATAATTCACCCCTCCACTTT. Protein: CASRNTGDNNSPLHF.

This clonotype was seen repeatedly, ten times or more. This chain joins TRBV13 and TRBJ2-5; 7 nucleotides match TRBD1. The CDR3 extends over 13 amino acids. V lost 4 bases to trimming and J lost 3 bases; unmatched junction nucleotides: 2. The germline V gene encodes CDR1 PRHDT and CDR2 FYEKMQ (reference sequence). CDR3 sequence reads: CASSWQGEETQYF. The CDR3 coding sequence is TGTGCCAGCAGCTGGCAGGGGGAAGAGACCCAGTACTTC.

This clonotype was observed many times. J is TRBJ2-3 and V is TRBV12-5, with unresolved D. Trimming left V 1 base short and J 6 bases short, with 26 bases between. From germline, CDR1 is LGHNT and CDR2 FRNRAP. The CDR3 extends over 19 amino acids. The CDR3 DNA sequence: TGTGCTAGTGGTTTGGAGACCCCCCCAACACCTCCAGGTTGGGATACGCAGTATTTT. Residues: CASGLETPPTPPGWDTQYF. The full variable domain, rest sourced from reference TRBV12-5 and TRBJ2-3, is DARVTQTPRHKVTEMGQEVTMRCQPILGHNTVFWYRQTMMQGLELLAYFRNRAPLDDSGMPKDRFSAEMPDATLATLKIQPSEPRDSAVYFCASGLETPPTPPGWDTQYFGPGTRLTVL.

In its sample, this clonotype was seen many times. This sequence joins TRBV27 and TRBJ2-1; TRBD2 aligns across 9 bases. CDR1 and CDR2 (germline): MNHEY, SMNVEV (reference sequence). The CDR3 is 13 residues long. With 9 bases clipped from V and 6 bases from J, the junction kept 6 bases outside the gene matches. The CDR3 DNA sequence: TGTGCCAGTACCGGGACTAGCCTCAATGAGCAGTTCTTC. Its protein is CASTGTSLNEQFF.

This clonotype was counted only a few times. The V call is TRBV24-1, the J call TRBJ2-1, with D possibly TRBD2 on 6 matching bases. The germline CDR1 and CDR2 sequences are KGHDR and SFDVKD. Trimming removed 5 bases at V and 7 bases at J, with 14 bases between. The CDR3 runs to 14 residues. CDR3 nucleotides: TGTGCCACCAGTGCGGGAGATAACGTGAATGAGCAGTTCTTC. Translated: CATSAGDNVNEQFF.

This clonotype showed up many times. The J gene is TRBJ2-1, the V gene TRBV20-1; D is uncertain. The CDR3 has 14 residues. CDR1 is DFQATT and CDR2 is SNEGSKA in the germline V gene (reference sequence). The ends were cut back, 3 bases at V and 2 bases at J, with 11 bases in the middle. This chain's CDR3 is CSASELGPYNEQFF. DNA for the CDR3: TGCAGTGCTAGTGAGTTAGGCCCCTACAATGAGCAGTTCTTC.

This clonotype has a count of ten or more. This sequence joins TRBV7-9 and TRBJ2-5; D is unclear. Germline V gene lookup returns CDR1 SEHNR and CDR2 FQNEAQ (reference sequence). This CDR3 contains 13 residues. V lost 3 bases to trimming and J lost 4 bases, with 9 bases between them. CDR3 bases: TGTGCCAGCAGCTTGGGGTTTGGAGAGACCCAGTACTTC. Protein: CASSLGFGETQYF.

This clonotype was observed at least ten times. The genes are TRBV28 and TRBJ2-1; 7 bases are a match to TRBD2. With 5 bases clipped from V and 14 bases from J, the junction kept 15 bases outside the gene matches. Germline values: CDR1 MDHEN, CDR2 SYDVKM. The CDR3 contains 14 residues. CDR3 in amino acids: CASSPWGGMEWKFF. For the CDR3, the DNA is TGTGCCAGCAGTCCATGGGGGGGGATGGAATGGAAGTTCTTC.

The CDR3 here is CASSGVPSSGSQETQYF. For the CDR3, the DNA is TGTGCCAGCAGCGGGGTGCCTAGTAGCGGAAGCCAAGAGACCCAGTACTTC. The chain joins TRBV3-1 to TRBJ2-5, with D tentatively TRBD2 (6 bases). Looked up from germline, CDR1 is LGHDT and CDR2 is YNNKEL (reference sequence). This CDR3 has 17 amino acids. V gave up 5 bases and J gave up 1 base, with 20 bases separating them.

The rearrangement links TRBV15 to TRBJ2-7, with D tentatively TRBD2 (6 bases). CDR1 LNHNV and CDR2 YYDKDF come from the germline V gene (reference sequence). This CDR3 is built from 13 residues. V was shortened by 1 base and J by 4 bases, with 8 bases between the two germline ends. DNA of the CDR3: TGTGCCACCAGCAGAGCCGCGGGGTACGAGCAGTACTTC. Translation: CATSRAAGYEQYF.

This clonotype was seen a few times. V and J are TRBV30 and TRBJ2-3; possible D gene TRBD2, 5 bases. The V end was cut by 8 bases, the J end by 2 bases, with 14 bases between. Germline CDR1 GTSNPN, CDR2 SVGIG (reference sequence). This CDR3 is 13 amino acids long. This chain's CDR3 is CAQGAASTDTQYF. As DNA, the CDR3 is TGTGCCCAAGGAGCGGCCTCCACAGATACGCAGTATTTT.

Only a few counts were recorded for this clonotype. The chain has TRBV11-2 and TRBJ2-7; TRBD1 aligns across 8 bases. The CDR3 is 16 residues long. Unmatched junction bases numbered 9, after V lost 1 base and J lost 4 bases. Germline V gives CDR1 SGHAT, CDR2 FQNNGV. CDR3 sequence (DNA): TGTGCCAGCAGCTTAGGCCACAGGGGGTTCCGATACGAGCAGTACTTC. Translating it yields CASSLGHRGFRYEQYF.

This clonotype was found many times. The CDR3 DNA reads TGCGCCAGCAGCCAGGACAGGGAGGGCACTGAAGCTTTCTTT. This translates into CASSQDREGTEAFF. The chain is built from TRBV4-1 and TRBJ1-1; the match to TRBD1 covers 8 bases. Germline V gives CDR1 MGHRA, CDR2 YSYEKL. The CDR3 covers 14 residues. Trimming took 3 bases from V and 4 from J; bases not matched to a gene: 4.

The table lists this clonotype with many counts. V gene TRBV12-3 or TRBV12-4 combines with J gene TRBJ2-5, with D possibly TRBD2 on 6 matching bases. The CDR3 spans 15 residues. The V gene lost 7 bases and the J gene lost 4 bases, with 19 bases spanning the gap. CDR3 in amino acids: CASTSRVTGAETQYF. CDR3 nucleotides: TGTGCCAGCACCTCCCGGGTCACGGGAGCAGAGACCCAGTACTTC.

This clonotype was seen repeatedly, ten times or more. This chain links TRBV28 with TRBJ2-5; tentative D call: TRBD1 (6 bases). Trimming stripped 5 bases from V and 2 bases from J, with 15 bases between. Per the germline V gene, CDR1 is MDHEN and CDR2 is SYDVKM. The CDR3 has 15 residues. This CDR3 is CASSTQQGIQETQYF. CDR3 in DNA: TGTGCCAGCAGTACGCAACAGGGAATTCAAGAGACCCAGTACTTC.

This clonotype appeared many times. This chain links TRBV6-6 with TRBJ1-2; D not resolved. CDR1 is MNHNY and CDR2 is SVGAGI in the germline V gene (reference sequence). The ends were cut back, 2 bases at V and 5 bases at J, with 3 bases in the middle. The CDR3 runs 11 residues. The CDR3 bases are TGTGCCAGCAGTTACCAGTATGGCTACACCTTC. This sequence encodes CASSYQYGYTF.

Turning to this clonotype: One base away lies a much larger clone, so this may be a sequencing read error. The chain joins TRBV20-1 to TRBJ2-3; D is unclear. The CDR3 is 12 residues long. Germline-derived CDR1 and CDR2 are DFQATT and SNEGSKA (reference sequence). The CDR3 DNA is TGCAGTGCCATCCTTTCTAGGGATACGCTGTATTTT. Amino acids: CSAILSRDTLYF.